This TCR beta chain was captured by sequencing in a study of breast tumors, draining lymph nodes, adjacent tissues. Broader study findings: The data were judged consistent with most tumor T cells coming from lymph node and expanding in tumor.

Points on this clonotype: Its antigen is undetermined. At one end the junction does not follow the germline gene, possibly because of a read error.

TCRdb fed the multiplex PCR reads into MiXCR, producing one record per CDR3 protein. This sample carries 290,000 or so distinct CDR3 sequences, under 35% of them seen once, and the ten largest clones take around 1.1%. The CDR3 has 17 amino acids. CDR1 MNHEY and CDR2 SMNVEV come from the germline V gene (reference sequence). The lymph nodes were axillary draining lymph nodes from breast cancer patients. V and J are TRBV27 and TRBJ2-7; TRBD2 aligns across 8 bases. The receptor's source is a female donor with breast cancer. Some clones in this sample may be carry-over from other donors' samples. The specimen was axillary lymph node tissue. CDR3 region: CASGGVGTRNPSYERYF. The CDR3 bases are TGTGCCAGCGGGGGGGTGGGGACTAGAAACCCCTCCTACGAGCGGTACTTC.